The clone carrying this T cell receptor beta chain came up once. This same CDR3 is encoded by further DNA sequences in the sample. Use of 60 Vbeta and 13 Jbeta primers characterized the PCR. Sequencing was performed with immunoSEQ multiplex PCR; in TCRdb, only in-frame clones are kept and a portion is missing. There are about 150,000 clones in the sample; about four fifths occur only once, and roughly 3.4% lies in the top ten. The data are from a study of cytomegalovirus exposure and HLA in healthy donors. CDR1 is SGHAT, CDR2 FQNNGV, per germline. After removal of 4 bases from V and 7 bases from J, the junction contained 4 bases not matched to a gene. This CDR3 comprises 12 residues.

This chain connects TRBV11-2 to TRBJ2-7; 7 nucleotides line up with TRBD2. The sample comprised PBMCs. The sequence was obtained from a human donor in good health. This CDR3 is CASSSLAVEQYF. CDR3 DNA: TGTGCCAGCAGCTCTCTAGCGGTGGAGCAGTACTTC.